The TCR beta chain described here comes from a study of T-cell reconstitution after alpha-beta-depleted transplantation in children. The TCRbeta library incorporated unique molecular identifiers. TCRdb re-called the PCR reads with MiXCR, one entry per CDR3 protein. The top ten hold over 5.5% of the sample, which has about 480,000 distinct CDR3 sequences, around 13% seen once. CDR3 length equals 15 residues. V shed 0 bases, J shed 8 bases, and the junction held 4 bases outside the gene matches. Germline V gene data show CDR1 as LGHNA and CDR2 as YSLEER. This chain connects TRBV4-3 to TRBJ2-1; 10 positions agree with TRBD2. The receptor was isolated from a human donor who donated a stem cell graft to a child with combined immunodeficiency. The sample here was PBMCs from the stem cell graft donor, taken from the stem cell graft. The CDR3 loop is CASSQEEAGGYEQFF. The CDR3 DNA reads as TGCGCCAGCAGCCAAGAGGAAGCGGGGGGGTATGAGCAGTTCTTC.